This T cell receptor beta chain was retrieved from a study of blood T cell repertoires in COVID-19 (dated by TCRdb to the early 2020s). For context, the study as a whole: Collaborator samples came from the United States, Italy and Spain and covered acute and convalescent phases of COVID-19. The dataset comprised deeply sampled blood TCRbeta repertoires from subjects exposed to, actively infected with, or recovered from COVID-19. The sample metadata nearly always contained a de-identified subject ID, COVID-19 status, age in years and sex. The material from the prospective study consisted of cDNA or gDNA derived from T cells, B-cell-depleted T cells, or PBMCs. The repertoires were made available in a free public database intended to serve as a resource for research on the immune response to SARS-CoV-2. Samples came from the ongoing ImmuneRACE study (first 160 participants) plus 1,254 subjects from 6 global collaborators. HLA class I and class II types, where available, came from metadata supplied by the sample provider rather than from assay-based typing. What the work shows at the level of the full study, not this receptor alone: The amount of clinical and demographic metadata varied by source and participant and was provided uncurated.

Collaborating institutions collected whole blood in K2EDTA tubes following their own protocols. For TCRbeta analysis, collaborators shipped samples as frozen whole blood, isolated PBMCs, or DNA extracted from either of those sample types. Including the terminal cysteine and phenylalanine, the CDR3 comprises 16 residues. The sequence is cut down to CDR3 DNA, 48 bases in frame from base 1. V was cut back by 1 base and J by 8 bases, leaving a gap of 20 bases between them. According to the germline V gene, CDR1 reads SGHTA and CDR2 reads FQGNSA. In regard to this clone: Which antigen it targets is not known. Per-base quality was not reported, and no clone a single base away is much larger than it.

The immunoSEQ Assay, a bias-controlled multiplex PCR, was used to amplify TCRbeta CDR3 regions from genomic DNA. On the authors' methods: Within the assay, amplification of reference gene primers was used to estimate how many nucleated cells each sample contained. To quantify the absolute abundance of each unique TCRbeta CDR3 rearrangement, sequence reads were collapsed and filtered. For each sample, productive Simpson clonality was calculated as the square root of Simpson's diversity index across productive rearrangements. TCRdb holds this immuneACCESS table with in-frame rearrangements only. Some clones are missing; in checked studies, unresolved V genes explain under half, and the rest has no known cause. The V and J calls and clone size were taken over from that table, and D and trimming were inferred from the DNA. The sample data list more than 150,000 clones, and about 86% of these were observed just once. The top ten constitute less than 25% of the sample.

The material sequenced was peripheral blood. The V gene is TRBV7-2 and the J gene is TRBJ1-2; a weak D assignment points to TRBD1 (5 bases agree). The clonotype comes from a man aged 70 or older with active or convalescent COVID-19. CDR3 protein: CASSLVAGRLWEGYTF. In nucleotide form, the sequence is TGTGCCAGCAGCTTAGTGGCGGGACGGCTATGGGAAGGCTACACCTTC.